This T cell receptor beta chain was obtained from a study of chemoradiotherapy in HPV16-positive cancers. Study results and caveats: HPV-specific T cells were functionally defined from only a couple of HPV16-positive patients.

On this clone: Its target is unknown.

TCRdb's table, derived via immunoSEQ multiplex PCR, lists solely in-frame clones and lacks some. The data contain about 6,200 clones, 75% to 85% of them seen just once; the ten biggest clones take up 5.5% to 8%. This CDR3 is built from 15 residues. Germline CDR1 reads MDHEN; CDR2 reads SYDVKM. The junction had 6 bases not matched to a gene; V was cut back by 4 bases and J by 0 bases. This sequence joins TRBV28 and TRBJ2-7; 7 positions agree with TRBD1. This specimen was tumor tissue, taken from a patient who underwent chemoradiotherapy. The origin of this receptor is a human donor with HPV-associated anogenital cancer. The DNA for the CDR3 is TGTGCCAGCAGTTCCCCTCGGGACAGCTCCTACGAGCAGTACTTC. Protein sequence: CASSSPRDSSYEQYF.